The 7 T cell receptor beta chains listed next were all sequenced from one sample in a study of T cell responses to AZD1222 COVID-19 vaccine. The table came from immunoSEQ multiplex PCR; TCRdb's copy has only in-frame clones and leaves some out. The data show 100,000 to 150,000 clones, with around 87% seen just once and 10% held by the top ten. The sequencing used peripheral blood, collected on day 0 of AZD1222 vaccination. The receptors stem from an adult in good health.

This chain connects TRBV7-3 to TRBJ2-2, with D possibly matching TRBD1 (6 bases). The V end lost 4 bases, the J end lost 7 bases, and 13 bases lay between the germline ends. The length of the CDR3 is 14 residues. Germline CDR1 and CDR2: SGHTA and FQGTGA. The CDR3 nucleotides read TGTGCCAGCAGCTGGACCAGGGGTGGCGGGGAGCTGTTTTTT. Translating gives CASSWTRGGGELFF. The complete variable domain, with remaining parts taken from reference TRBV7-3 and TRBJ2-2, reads GAGVSQTPSNKVTEKGKYVELRCDPISGHTALYWYRQSLGQGPEFLIYFQGTGAADDSGLPNDRFFAVRPEGSVSTLKIQRTERGDSAVYLCASSWTRGGGELFFGEGSRLTVL.

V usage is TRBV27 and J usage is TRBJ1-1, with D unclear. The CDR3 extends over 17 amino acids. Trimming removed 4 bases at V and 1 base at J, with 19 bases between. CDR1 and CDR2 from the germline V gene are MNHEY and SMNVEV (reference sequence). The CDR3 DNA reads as TGTGCCAGCAGTTCCAAGCGGCCCTTGCGGACGAACACTGAAGCTTTCTTT. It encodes CASSSKRPLRTNTEAFF.

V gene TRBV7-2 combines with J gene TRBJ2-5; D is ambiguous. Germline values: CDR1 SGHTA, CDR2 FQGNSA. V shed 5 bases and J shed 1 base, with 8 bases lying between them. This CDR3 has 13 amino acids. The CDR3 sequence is CASSQSAQETQYF. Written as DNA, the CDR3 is TGTGCCAGCAGCCAGTCGGCCCAAGAGACCCAGTACTTC. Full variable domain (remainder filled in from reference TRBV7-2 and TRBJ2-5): GAGVSQSPSNKVTEKGKDVELRCDPISGHTALYWYRQSLGQGLEFLIYFQGNSAPDKSGLPSDRFSAERTGGSVSTLTIQRTQQEDSAVYLCASSQSAQETQYFGPGTRLLVL.

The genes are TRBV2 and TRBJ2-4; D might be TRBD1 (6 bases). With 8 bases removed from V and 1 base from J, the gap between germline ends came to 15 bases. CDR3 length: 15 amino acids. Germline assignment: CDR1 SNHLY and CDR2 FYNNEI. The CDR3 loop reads CASGQLLGAKNIQYF. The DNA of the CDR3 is TGTGCCAGCGGACAGCTTCTCGGCGCCAAAAACATTCAGTACTTC.

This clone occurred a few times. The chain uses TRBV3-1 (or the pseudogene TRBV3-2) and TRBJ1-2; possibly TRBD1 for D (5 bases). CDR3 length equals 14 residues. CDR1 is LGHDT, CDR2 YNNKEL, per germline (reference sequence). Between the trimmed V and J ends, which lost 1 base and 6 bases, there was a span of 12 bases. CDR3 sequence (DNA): TGTGCCAGCAGCCAAGTGGTAGGGGCACATGGCTACACCTTC. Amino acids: CASSQVVGAHGYTF.

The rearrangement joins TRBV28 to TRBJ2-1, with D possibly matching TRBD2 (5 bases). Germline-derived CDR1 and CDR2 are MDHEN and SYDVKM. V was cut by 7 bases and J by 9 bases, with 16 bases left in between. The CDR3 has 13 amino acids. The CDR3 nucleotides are TGTGCCAGCATGTTTGGCGGGCCCGGTGAGCAGTTCTTC. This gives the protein CASMFGGPGEQFF.

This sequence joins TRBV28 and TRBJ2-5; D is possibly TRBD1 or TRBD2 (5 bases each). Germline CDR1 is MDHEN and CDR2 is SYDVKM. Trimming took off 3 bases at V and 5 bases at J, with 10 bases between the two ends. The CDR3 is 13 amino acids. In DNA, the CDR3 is TGTGCCAGCAGTTTTGGGGGAGAGGAGACCCAGTACTTC. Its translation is CASSFGGEETQYF.